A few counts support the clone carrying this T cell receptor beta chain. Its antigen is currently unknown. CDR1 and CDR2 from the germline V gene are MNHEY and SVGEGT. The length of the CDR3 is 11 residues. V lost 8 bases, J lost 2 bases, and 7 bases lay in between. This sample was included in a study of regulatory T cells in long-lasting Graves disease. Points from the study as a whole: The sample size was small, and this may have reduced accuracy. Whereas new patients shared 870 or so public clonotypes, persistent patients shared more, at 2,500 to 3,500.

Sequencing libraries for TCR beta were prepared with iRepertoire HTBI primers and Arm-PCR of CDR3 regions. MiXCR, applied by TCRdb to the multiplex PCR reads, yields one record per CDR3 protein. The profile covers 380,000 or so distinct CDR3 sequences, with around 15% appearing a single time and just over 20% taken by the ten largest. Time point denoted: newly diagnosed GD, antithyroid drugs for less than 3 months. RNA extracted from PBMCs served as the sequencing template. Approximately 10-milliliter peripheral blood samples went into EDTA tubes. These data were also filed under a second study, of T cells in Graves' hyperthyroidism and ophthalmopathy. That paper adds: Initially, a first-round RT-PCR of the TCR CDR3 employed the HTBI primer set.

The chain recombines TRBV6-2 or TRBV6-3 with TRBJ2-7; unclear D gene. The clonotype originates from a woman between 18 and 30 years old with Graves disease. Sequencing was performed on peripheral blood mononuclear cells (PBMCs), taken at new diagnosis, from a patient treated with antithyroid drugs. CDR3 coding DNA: TGTGCCAGCTATGACACCTACGAGCAGTACTTC. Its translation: CASYDTYEQYF.